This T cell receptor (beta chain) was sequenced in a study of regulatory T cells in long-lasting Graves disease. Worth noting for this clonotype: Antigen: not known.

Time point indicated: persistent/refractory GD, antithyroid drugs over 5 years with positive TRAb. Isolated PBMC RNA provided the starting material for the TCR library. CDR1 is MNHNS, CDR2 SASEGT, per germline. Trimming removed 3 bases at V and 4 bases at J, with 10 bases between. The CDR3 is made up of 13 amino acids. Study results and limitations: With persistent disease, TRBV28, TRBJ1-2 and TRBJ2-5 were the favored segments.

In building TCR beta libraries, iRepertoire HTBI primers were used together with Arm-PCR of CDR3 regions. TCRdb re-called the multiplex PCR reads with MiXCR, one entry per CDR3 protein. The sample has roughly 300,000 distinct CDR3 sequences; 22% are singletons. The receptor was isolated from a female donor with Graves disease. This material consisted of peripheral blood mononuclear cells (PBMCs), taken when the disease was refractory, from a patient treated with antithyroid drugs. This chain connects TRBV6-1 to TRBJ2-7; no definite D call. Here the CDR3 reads CASSEGSRYEQYF. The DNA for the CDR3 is TGTGCCAGCAGTGAGGGCAGCCGATACGAGCAGTACTTC.